This TCR beta chain was captured in a study of CD8 T cells in ankylosing spondylitis. The CDR3 runs to 15 residues. General study findings and limits: Ankylosing spondylitis blood appeared to carry a characteristic TCR beta motif of fewer than 10 highly homologous variants. Prior work had noted some motif variants in reactive arthritis blood and synovial fluid.

MiXCR, run by TCRdb on the 5' RACE reads, gives a single entry per CDR3 protein. The data hold under 850,000 distinct CDR3 sequences, with around 17% observed a single time. This clonotype was seen a few times. The antigen is not known. The J gene is TRBJ2-7, the V gene TRBV21-1; TRBD2 is taken as the D call from the table, unchecked against the DNA. TRBV21-1 is a recognized pseudogene. The sample taken for sequencing was blood, either unsorted or a sorted T cell fraction (not recorded which). This sequence originates from a male donor with ankylosing spondylitis. CDR3 sequence (DNA): TGTGCCAGCAGCAAAGGTAGCGGCACCCCCTACGAGCAGTACTTC. Protein: CASSKGSGTPYEQYF.